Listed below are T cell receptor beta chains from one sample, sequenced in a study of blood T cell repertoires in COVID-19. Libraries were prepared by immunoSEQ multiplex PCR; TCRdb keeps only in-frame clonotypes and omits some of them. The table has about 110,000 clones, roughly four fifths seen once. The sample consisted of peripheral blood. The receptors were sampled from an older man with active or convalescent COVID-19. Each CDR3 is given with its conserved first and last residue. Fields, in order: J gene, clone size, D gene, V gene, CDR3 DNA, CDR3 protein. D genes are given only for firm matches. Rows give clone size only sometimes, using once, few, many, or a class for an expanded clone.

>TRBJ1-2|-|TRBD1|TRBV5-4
TGTGCCAGCAGCCCTGACAGGGCCAACTATGGCTACACCTTC
CASSPDRANYGYTF
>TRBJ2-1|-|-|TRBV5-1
TGCGCCAGCAGCTTGGGTGGTAGTAGCGGAGGCTCCTACAATGAGCAGTTCTTC
CASSLGGSSGGSYNEQFF
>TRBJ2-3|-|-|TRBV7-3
TGTGCCAGCAGCCTCGGACTAGGGGGGGCAGATACGCAGTATTTT
CASSLGLGGADTQYF
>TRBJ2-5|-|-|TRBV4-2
TGTGCCAGCAGCCAAGATCTAGAAGAGACCCAGTACTTC
CASSQDLEETQYF
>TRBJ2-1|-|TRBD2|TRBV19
TGTGCCAGTAGGGGACTAGCGGGAGAAGGGTCCTACAATGAGCAGTTCTTC
CASRGLAGEGSYNEQFF
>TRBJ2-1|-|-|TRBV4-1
TGCGCCAGCAGCCAAGTCCCACTCAACTACAATGAGCAGTTCTTC
CASSQVPLNYNEQFF
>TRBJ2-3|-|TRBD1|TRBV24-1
TGTGCCACCAGTGATGCCGGACAGGGACTTTCCACAGATACGCAGTATTTT
CATSDAGQGLSTDTQYF
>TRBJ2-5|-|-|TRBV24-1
TGTGCCACCAGTGACCGGGACACCCAAGAGACCCAGTACTTC
CATSDRDTQETQYF
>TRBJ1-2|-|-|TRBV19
TGTGCCAGTAGTATCGCCCCAAACTCCATCTATGGCTACACCTTC
CASSIAPNSIYGYTF
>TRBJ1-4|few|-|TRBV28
TGTGCCACTCAGGGAACTAATGAAAAACTGTTTTTT
CATQGTNEKLFF
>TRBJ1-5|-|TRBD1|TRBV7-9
TGTGCCAGCAGCCGAGGACAGGTTGGAAATCAGCCCCAGCATTTT
CASSRGQVGNQPQHF
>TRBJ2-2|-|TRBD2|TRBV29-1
TGCAGCGTTGTGGGTCTAGCGGAAAACACCGGGGAGCTGTTTTTT
CSVVGLAENTGELFF
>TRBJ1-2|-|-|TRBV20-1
TGCAGTGCTAGAGTTGTGGCCTTCTACACCTTC
CSARVVAFYTF
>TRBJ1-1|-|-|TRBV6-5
TGTGCCAGCAGTTATGGGACACATAAATCTGAAGCTTTCTTT
CASSYGTHKSEAFF
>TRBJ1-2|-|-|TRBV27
TGTGCCAGCAGTTTCGGGGGGAGTAGAGGCTACACCTTC
CASSFGGSRGYTF
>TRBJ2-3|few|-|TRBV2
TGTGCCAGCAGTGTGGCAGGGGCCACAGATACGCAGTATTTT
CASSVAGATDTQYF
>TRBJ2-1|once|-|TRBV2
TGTGCCAGTCCCACATACAATGAGCAGTTCTTC
CASPTYNEQFF
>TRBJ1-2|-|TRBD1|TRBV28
TGTGCCAGCAGTTATGGACAGGGTTTTAACTATGGCTACACCTTC
CASSYGQGFNYGYTF
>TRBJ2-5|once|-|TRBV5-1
TGCGCCAGCAGCGAGGGTTGGGAGACCCAGTACTTC
CASSEGWETQYF
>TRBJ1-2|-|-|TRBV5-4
TGTGCCAGCAGCGAAACAGGGTCCTATGGCTACACCTTC
CASSETGSYGYTF
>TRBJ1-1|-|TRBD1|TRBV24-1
TGTGCCACCAGTGATTCGGGACAGGGGCCCTCGAACACTGAAGCTTTCTTT
CATSDSGQGPSNTEAFF
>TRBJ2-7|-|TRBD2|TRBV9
TGTGCCAGCAGCGCTCGACTAGCGGGGGAATACGAGCAGTACTTC
CASSARLAGEYEQYF
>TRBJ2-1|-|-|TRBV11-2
TGTGCCAGCAGCTTAGATCAGGGTGGCTCCTACAATGAGCAGTTCTTC
CASSLDQGGSYNEQFF
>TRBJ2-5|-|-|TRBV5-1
TGCGCCAGCCAGAAAATAGAGGGAGAGACCCAGTACTTC
CASQKIEGETQYF
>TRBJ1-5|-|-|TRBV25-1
TGTGCCAGCAGTTCAGGGCCCAATCAGCCCCAGCATTTT
CASSSGPNQPQHF
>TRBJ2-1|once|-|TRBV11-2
TGTGCCAGCAGCCCACAAGCCCCAGGTGAGCAGTTCTTC
CASSPQAPGEQFF
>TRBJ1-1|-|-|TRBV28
TGTGCCATCAATAAGGGGCTCTGGGGTGAAGCTTTCTTT
CAINKGLWGEAFF
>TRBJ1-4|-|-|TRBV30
TGTGCCTGGAGCCAGTCAGGCGGGAGTGAAAAACTGTTTTTT
CAWSQSGGSEKLFF
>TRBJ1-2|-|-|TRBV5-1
TGCGCCAGCAGCTTTGGAGACTTCGTATCTGGCTACACCTTC
CASSFGDFVSGYTF
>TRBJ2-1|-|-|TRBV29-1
TGCAGCGTTGAAGTAGGATATACTAACAATGAGCAGTTCTTC
CSVEVGYTNNEQFF
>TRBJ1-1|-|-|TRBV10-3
TGTGCCATCAGTGAGAGGGGTACCAACACTGAAGCTTTCTTT
CAISERGTNTEAFF
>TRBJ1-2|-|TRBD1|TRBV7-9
TGTGCCAGCACCCAATCGACAGGGGACTATGGCTACACCTTC
CASTQSTGDYGYTF
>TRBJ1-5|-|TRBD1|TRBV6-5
TGTGCCAGCAGATCGGGACAGAATAGCAATCAGCCCCAGCATTTT
CASRSGQNSNQPQHF
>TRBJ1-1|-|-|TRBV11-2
TGTGCCAGCAGCTTACGGGGGTCTCCAAATCCGCGCACTGAAGCTTTCTTT
CASSLRGSPNPRTEAFF
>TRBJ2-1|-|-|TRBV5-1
TGCGCCAGCACTGAGAGGGCCTCCTACAATGAGCAGTTCTTC
CASTERASYNEQFF
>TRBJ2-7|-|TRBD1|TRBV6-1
TGTGCCAGCAGTGAAGCGCCGGGACAGGGTTACGAGCAGTACTTC
CASSEAPGQGYEQYF
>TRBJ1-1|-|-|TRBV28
TGTGCCAGCAGTTTGGTCGGGGAAGCTTTCTTT
CASSLVGEAFF
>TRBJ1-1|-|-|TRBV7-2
TGTGCAAAAGCCCCGTTGATGAACACTGAAGCTTTCTTT
CAKAPLMNTEAFF
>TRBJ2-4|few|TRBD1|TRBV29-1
TGCAGCGTTGGGGACAGGGGGATGAACATTCAGTACTTC
CSVGDRGMNIQYF
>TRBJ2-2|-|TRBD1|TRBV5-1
TGCGCCAGCAGCTTGCAGACAGGGGGGAACACCGGGGAGCTGTTTTTT
CASSLQTGGNTGELFF
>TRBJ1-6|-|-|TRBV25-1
TGTGCCAGTTTAGGGGGTAATTCACCCCTCCACTTT
CASLGGNSPLHF
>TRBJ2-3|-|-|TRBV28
TGTGCCAGCAGCTCCCCTCACACTACGCAGTATTTT
CASSSPHTTQYF
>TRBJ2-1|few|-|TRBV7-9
TGTGCCAGCAGCTTAGAAATGAGGTTCGGCGAGGTCTTC
CASSLEMRFGEVF
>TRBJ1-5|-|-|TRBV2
TGTGCCAGCAGTGAAGGGGGCGAAGCCCGCCGGTATTTT
CASSEGGEARRYF
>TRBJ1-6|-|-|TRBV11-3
TGTGCCAGCAGCTTAGACCACTCGGGCAGGGCGACATCACCCCTCCACTTT
CASSLDHSGRATSPLHF
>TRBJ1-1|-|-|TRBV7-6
TGTGCCAGCAGCTTAGTAACCCTCCAGGGAAAAATTCACACTGAAGCTTTCTTT
CASSLVTLQGKIHTEAFF
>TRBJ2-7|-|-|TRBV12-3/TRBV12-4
TGTGCCAGCAGCCCCACTTTCTCCTACGAGCAGTACTTC
CASSPTFSYEQYF
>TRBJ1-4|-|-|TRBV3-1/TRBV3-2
TGTGCCAGCAGCCAAGGCCAAGCGACAGCCTTCAGGGGAAAACTGTTTTTT
CASSQGQATAFRGKLFF
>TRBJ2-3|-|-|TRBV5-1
TGCGCCAGCAGCTTTGAGGGCCCAGATACGCAGTATTTT
CASSFEGPDTQYF
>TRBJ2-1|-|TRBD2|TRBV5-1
TGCGCCAGCAGCTTGGGGGGAGCGGGAGGGCCCCCGTTCTTC
CASSLGGAGGPPFF
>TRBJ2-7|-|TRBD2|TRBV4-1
TGCGCCAGCAGCCAAGAAGGGACTAGCGGGAGGGTACACGAGCAGTACTTC
CASSQEGTSGRVHEQYF
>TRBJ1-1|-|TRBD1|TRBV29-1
TGCAGCGCCCAGGGACAGGGGGCCACTGAAGCTTTCTTT
CSAQGQGATEAFF
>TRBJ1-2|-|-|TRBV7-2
TGTGCCAGCAGCTTAGGGACAGTCTATGGCTACACCTTC
CASSLGTVYGYTF
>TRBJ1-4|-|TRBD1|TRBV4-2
TGTGCCAGCAGCCAAGCTCTAGGACAGGGGAGTGAAAAACTGTTTTTT
CASSQALGQGSEKLFF
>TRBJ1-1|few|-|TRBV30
TGTGCCTGGAGGGAAGCACCCTGGGAGGCCACTGAAGCTTTCTTT
CAWREAPWEATEAFF
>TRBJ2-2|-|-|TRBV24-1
TGTGCCACCAGTGATTTTGCGGCCACGAACACCGGGGAGCTGTTTTTT
CATSDFAATNTGELFF
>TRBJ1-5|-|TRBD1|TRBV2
TGTGCCAGCAGTCCGACAGGGCAGGATCAGCCCCAGCATTTT
CASSPTGQDQPQHF
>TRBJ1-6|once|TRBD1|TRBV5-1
TGCGCCAGCAGCTACCTCACAGGGGGCGGATCACCCCTCCACTTT
CASSYLTGGGSPLHF
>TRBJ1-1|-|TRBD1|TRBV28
TGTGCCAGCAGTTCGGGACAGGGGCCCTCGGCTTTCTTT
CASSSGQGPSAFF